Listed below are T cell receptor beta chains from one sample, sequenced in a study of regulatory T cells in long-lasting Graves disease. TCRdb re-called the multiplex PCR reads with MiXCR, one entry per CDR3 protein. The sample yields about 620,000 distinct CDR3 sequences, about 16% seen once. These data are also associated with another study on T cells in Graves' hyperthyroidism and ophthalmopathy.

Source: peripheral blood mononuclear cells (PBMCs), taken at new diagnosis, from a patient treated with antithyroid drugs. These receptors were collected from a woman aged 30 to 39 with Graves disease. Both conserved end residues are part of each CDR3. D genes are given only for firm matches. The size of a clone is reported for some rows only, either as once, few or many, or as a class for expanded clones.

j_call d_call v_call clone_size cdr3_aa cdr3_nt
TRBJ1-4 - TRBV29-1 few CSAVPQGSTNEKLFF TGCAGCGCTGTACCCCAGGGGAGTACTAATGAAAAACTGTTTTTT
TRBJ2-5 TRBD2 TRBV5-6 many CASRRLAGLIQETQYF TGTGCCAGCAGACGACTAGCGGGACTTATTCAAGAGACCCAGTACTTC
TRBJ2-2 - TRBV5-1 few CASSLRDPNTGELFF TGCGCCAGCAGCTTAAGGGACCCCAACACCGGGGAGCTGTTTTTT
TRBJ1-6 TRBD1 TRBV12-3/TRBV12-4 few CASRQGALHNSPLHF TGTGCCAGCAGACAGGGGGCCCTTCATAATTCACCCCTCCACTTT
TRBJ2-1 TRBD2 TRBV27 many CASSNRGTSVLSSYNEQFF TGTGCCAGCAGTAACCGCGGGACTAGCGTACTTTCCTCCTACAATGAGCAGTTCTTC
TRBJ1-1 - TRBV18 many CASSPPVGGMNTEAFF TGTGCCAGCTCACCACCGGTTGGGGGGATGAACACTGAAGCTTTCTTT
TRBJ2-1 - TRBV27 many CASRSSRVPYNEQFF TGTGCCAGCAGGAGTAGCCGGGTTCCCTACAATGAGCAGTTCTTC
TRBJ1-6 TRBD1 TRBV2 - CASSRDRGSYNSPLHF TGTGCCAGCAGTAGGGACAGGGGCTCCTATAATTCACCCCTCCACTTT
TRBJ1-1 TRBD1 TRBV5-1 few CASSKQTGAGTEAFF TGCGCCAGCAGCAAACAGACAGGGGCTGGCACTGAAGCTTTCTTT
TRBJ2-1 - TRBV2 many CASSVGGRNEQFF TGTGCCAGCAGCGTAGGTGGTCGGAATGAGCAGTTCTTC
TRBJ2-7 - TRBV5-1 many CASSWDAFYEQYF TGCGCCAGCAGCTGGGACGCCTTTTACGAGCAGTACTTC
TRBJ1-5 TRBD1 TRBV28 many CASSYGTGGNQPQHF TGTGCCAGCAGTTATGGGACAGGCGGCAATCAGCCCCAGCATTTT
TRBJ2-5 TRBD2 TRBV6-5 many CASSYGGLGKETQYF TGTGCCAGCAGTTACGGGGGACTAGGAAAAGAGACCCAGTACTTC
TRBJ1-1 - TRBV7-2 many CASSLFAENTEAFF TGTGCCAGCAGCTTATTCGCGGAGAACACTGAAGCTTTCTTT
TRBJ2-4 TRBD1 TRBV6-1 few CASSDWTGQNIQYF TGTGCCAGCAGTGATTGGACAGGCCAAAACATTCAGTACTTC
TRBJ1-1 - TRBV6-5 many CASSYRGELTEAFF TGTGCCAGCAGTTACAGGGGCGAGCTGACTGAAGCTTTCTTT
TRBJ1-1 - TRBV3-1 many CASARGFAEAFF TGTGCCAGCGCCCGAGGGTTCGCTGAAGCTTTCTTT
TRBJ2-7 - TRBV28 many CASSPAGAEQYF TGTGCCAGCAGTCCCGCAGGGGCCGAGCAGTACTTC
TRBJ1-1 - TRBV18 - CASSSTRGPPTDTEAFF TGTGCCAGCTCATCGACTCGGGGCCCGCCAACTGACACTGAAGCTTTCTTT
TRBJ2-3 - TRBV6-2/TRBV6-3 - CASSSGVTDTQYF TGTGCCAGCAGTTCGGGGGTCACAGATACGCAGTATTTT
TRBJ2-7 - TRBV7-6 - CASSLQIGLDEQYF TGTGCCAGCAGCTTACAGATAGGGTTGGACGAGCAGTACTTC
TRBJ1-1 TRBD1 TRBV5-1 - CASSLETGGTEAFF TGCGCCAGCAGCTTGGAGACAGGGGGCACTGAAGCTTTCTTT
TRBJ1-3 - TRBV28 - CASSFVSISGNTIYF TGTGCCAGCAGTTTTGTTTCCATATCTGGAAACACCATATATTTT
TRBJ2-2 TRBD1 TRBV2 many CASRGQAGSGELFF TGTGCCAGCAGGGGACAGGCGGGTTCCGGGGAGCTGTTTTTT
TRBJ1-6 - TRBV27 many CASSFAGYNSPLHF TGTGCCAGCAGTTTCGCAGGGTATAATTCACCCCTCCACTTT
TRBJ2-1 TRBD2 TRBV27 - CASSFPGLAGANEQFF TGTGCCAGCAGTTTCCCCGGACTAGCGGGAGCTAATGAGCAGTTCTTC
TRBJ1-4 TRBD1 TRBV2 many CASSEGGTDNEKLFF TGTGCCAGCAGTGAGGGTGGGACAGATAATGAAAAACTGTTTTTT
TRBJ2-3 TRBD1 TRBV7-2 - CASSSRGLLLTDTQYF TGTGCCAGCAGCAGCAGGGGGCTATTACTCACAGATACGCAGTATTTT
TRBJ2-6 - TRBV5-1 many CASSWGDVSGANVLTF TGCGCCAGCAGCTGGGGGGACGTCTCTGGGGCCAACGTCCTGACTTTC
TRBJ1-2 TRBD1 TRBV7-3 many CASSSGQGGGDYGYTF TGTGCCAGCAGCTCCGGACAGGGTGGTGGTGACTATGGCTACACCTTC
TRBJ2-7 - TRBV19 few CASSMDQTYEQYF TGTGCCAGTAGTATGGACCAAACCTACGAGCAGTACTTC
TRBJ2-3 TRBD2 TRBV27 many CASSSLAGAPDTQYF TGTGCCAGCAGTTCTCTAGCGGGAGCCCCAGATACGCAGTATTTT
TRBJ2-5 TRBD1 TRBV27 many CASSNIGQGSAQETQYF TGTGCCAGCAGCAACATCGGACAGGGAAGTGCTCAAGAGACCCAGTACTTC
TRBJ2-3 - TRBV15 - CATSRGIDTQYF TGTGCCACCAGCAGGGGGATCGATACGCAGTATTTT
TRBJ2-7 - TRBV28 many CASSYQLVLGQSVEQYF TGTGCCAGCAGTTACCAGTTAGTACTAGGACAGTCTGTCGAGCAGTACTTC
TRBJ1-2 - TRBV6-1 many CASVDKGRSGYTF TGTGCCAGCGTGGACAAAGGGCGGTCTGGCTACACCTTC
TRBJ1-4 - TRBV19 few CASSILPGEKLFF TGTGCCAGTAGTATTCTCCCAGGCGAAAAACTGTTTTTT
TRBJ2-7 TRBD1 TRBV28 many CASKVTGQGRYEQYF TGTGCCAGCAAAGTGACCGGACAGGGGCGGTACGAGCAGTACTTC
TRBJ1-5 - TRBV24-1 many CATSYGGTYQPQHF TGTGCCACCAGTTACGGCGGAACGTATCAGCCCCAGCATTTT
TRBJ1-1 - TRBV18 - CASSPGNMNGEAFF TGTGCCAGCTCACCTGGGAATATGAACGGTGAAGCTTTCTTT
TRBJ2-5 - TRBV30 - CAWSYIIETQYF TGTGCCTGGAGTTATATAATAGAGACCCAGTACTTC
TRBJ2-1 - TRBV14 - CASSQERHGAFYNEQFF TGTGCCAGCAGCCAAGAGCGACATGGGGCTTTCTACAATGAGCAGTTCTTC
TRBJ2-1 TRBD2 TRBV19 few CASKTSMAGGLYNEQFF TGTGCCAGTAAGACCAGCATGGCGGGAGGGCTATACAATGAGCAGTTCTTC
TRBJ2-2 - TRBV11-2 - CASSPSPLASGTGELFF TGTGCCAGCAGCCCGTCCCCACTGGCGTCGGGAACCGGGGAGCTGTTTTTT
TRBJ2-1 TRBD2 TRBV7-3 many CASSLKVGLAGQNEQFF TGTGCCAGCAGCTTAAAAGTTGGACTAGCGGGACAGAATGAGCAGTTCTTC
TRBJ2-1 - TRBV7-8 few CASSFTAAGEQFF TGTGCCAGCAGCTTCACAGCGGCCGGTGAGCAGTTCTTC
TRBJ2-3 - TRBV7-2 once CASRGPNTDTQYF TGTGCCAGCCGGGGGCCAAACACAGATACGCAGTATTTT
TRBJ2-5 TRBD2 TRBV20-1 few CSASDGGGGIMETQYF TGCAGTGCTAGTGATGGCGGGGGGGGTATTATGGAGACCCAGTACTTC
TRBJ1-3 TRBD1 TRBV2 few CASTGTGGINTIYF TGTGCCAGCACCGGGACAGGGGGCATAAACACCATATATTTT
TRBJ2-7 TRBD1 TRBV9 - CASSVVGTGGEQYF TGTGCCAGCAGCGTAGTCGGGACAGGGGGCGAGCAGTACTTC
TRBJ2-5 - TRBV11-2 - CASGLDPDSRETQYF TGTGCCAGCGGCTTAGATCCCGACAGCCGGGAGACCCAGTACTTC
TRBJ1-1 - TRBV7-2 - CASSQEGSFEAFF TGTGCCAGCAGCCAAGAGGGGAGCTTTGAAGCTTTCTTT
TRBJ1-4 - TRBV2 many CASMGGNREKLFF TGTGCCAGCATGGGGGGAAATAGGGAAAAACTGTTTTTT
TRBJ2-1 TRBD2 TRBV5-1 - CASSSRTSQTYNEQFF TGCGCCAGCAGCTCCAGGACTAGTCAAACCTACAATGAGCAGTTCTTC
TRBJ1-1 TRBD1 TRBV5-1 few CASSTSGGITEAFF TGCGCCAGCAGCACCTCAGGGGGCATAACTGAAGCTTTCTTT
TRBJ2-7 - TRBV20-1 many CSARGRGVGEQYF TGCAGTGCTAGAGGCCGCGGTGTAGGGGAGCAGTACTTC
TRBJ1-5 - TRBV15 few CATSRDSFDNQPQHF TGTGCCACCAGCAGAGATTCGTTCGATAATCAGCCCCAGCATTTT
TRBJ2-7 - TRBV27 once CASTVASYEQYF TGTGCCAGCACCGTAGCTTCCTACGAGCAGTACTTC
TRBJ1-2 TRBD1 TRBV6-1 - CASRFRGAAGYTF TGTGCCAGCAGGTTCAGGGGGGCGGCTGGCTACACCTTC
TRBJ1-2 - TRBV2 many CASSEAGTNYGYTF TGTGCCAGCAGTGAAGCGGGGACTAACTATGGCTACACCTTC